This TCR beta chain was observed in a study of cytomegalovirus exposure and HLA in healthy donors. Study-level findings and limits: The HLA-A and HLA-B alleles of most subjects were reportedly predicted accurately from TCR beta sequences. Some TCR beta chains (about 180 of them) were listed as cytomegalovirus-associated.

At sampling all donors were nominally healthy, likely with unrecorded immune exposures. In its sample, this clone was seen once. Its matching antigen is unknown. PCR was performed using 60 Vbeta and 13 Jbeta primers. Method: immunoSEQ multiplex PCR; TCRdb's copy keeps in-frame clones and lacks some. The data show over 100,000 clones, approximately 85% seen once. The germline V and J ends were trimmed by 7 bases and 5 bases, with 15 bases remaining between them. The V gene's germline CDR1 is MDHEN and CDR2 SYDVKM. This CDR3 is 14 amino acids long. Sequencing was done on a sample of PBMCs. This clonotype was sampled from a woman in her fifties or sixties in good health and CMV-seropositive. The J gene is TRBJ2-1, the V gene TRBV28, with D perhaps TRBD1 (5 bases). The CDR3 DNA follows: TGTGCCAGCACCGTATCAGACAGCGACAATGAGCAGTTCTTC. It is translated as CASTVSDSDNEQFF.